This T cell receptor (beta chain) was sequenced for a study of control samples from healthy donors and cancer patients. Comments on this clone: Additional DNA sequences in this sample encode the identical CDR3.

Produced via immunoSEQ multiplex PCR; TCRdb's table is partial and in-frame only. The repertoire holds 100,000 to 150,000 clones, with about nine tenths as singletons. CDR3 length equals 12 residues. V lost 3 bases and J 2 bases, leaving 3 bases between the germline ends. Germline CDR1 reads LGHDT; CDR2 reads YNNKEL (reference sequence). This sequence originates from a man aged 35-49 years in good health. Sequences were obtained from blood. The chain employs TRBV3-1 (or the pseudogene TRBV3-2) and TRBJ2-3; D uncertain. CDR3 amino acids: CASSQDTDTQYF. CDR3 coding DNA: TGTGCCAGCAGCCAGGACACAGATACGCAGTATTTT.